This T cell receptor beta chain derives from a study of control samples from healthy donors and cancer patients. Sequenced by immunoSEQ multiplex PCR; TCRdb stores in-frame clones only, minus some. Seen here are 80,000 or so clones, roughly 90% observed once, and the top ten hold less than 7%. The CDR3 is 14 residues long. The germline V gene has CDR1 SGHDT and CDR2 YYEEEE. V was shortened by 1 base and J by 0 bases, with 7 bases between the two germline ends. This rearrangement joins TRBV5-6 to TRBJ1-2; D not resolved. The sample was blood. This clonotype originated in a man aged 45 to 65 in good health. Here the CDR3 reads CASSLTDSNYGYTF. Here the CDR3 DNA reads TGTGCCAGCAGCTTGACAGACTCTAACTATGGCTACACCTTC.